This is a list of T cell receptor beta chains from one sample in a study of regulatory T cells in long-lasting Graves disease. Each CDR3 protein is one row after TCRdb ran MiXCR on the multiplex PCR reads. In the table there are approximately 470,000 distinct CDR3 sequences, roughly 16% of which are singletons. This sample also appeared in a second study, on T cells in Graves' hyperthyroidism and ophthalmopathy.

Sequences were derived from peripheral blood mononuclear cells (PBMCs), sampled at new diagnosis, from a patient treated with antithyroid drugs. These receptors were obtained from a man aged 35 to 55 with Graves disease. The CDR3 runs from the conserved cysteine through the conserved F or W. A D gene is named only where the DNA matches it firmly. Clone size appears in some rows only: once, few, many, or a class for an expanded clone.

TGTGCCAGCAGCGACGGACTAGCGGGAGGCTACACCGGGGAGCTGTTTTTT	CASSDGLAGGYTGELFF	TRBD2	TRBV11-3	TRBJ2-2	many
TGCAGTGCGCCGTTGGGACTAGCGGGGGTTAATGAGCAGTTCTTC	CSAPLGLAGVNEQFF	TRBD2	TRBV20-1	TRBJ2-1	.
TGTGCCAGCAGTTACTCCCAAGGGACCCAGTACTTC	CASSYSQGTQYF	.	TRBV12-3/TRBV12-4	TRBJ2-5	.
TGTGCCTGGCGTGGAGACAGGGTGGAGGACGAGCAGTACTTC	CAWRGDRVEDEQYF	TRBD1	TRBV30	TRBJ2-7	many
TGTGCCAGCAGCTTGGCCAGGGACTCTGGGGCCAACGTCCTGACTTTC	CASSLARDSGANVLTF	.	TRBV5-4	TRBJ2-6	.
TGTGCCAGCAGTGAGTCTAGCGGGACTTACAATGAGCAGTTCTTC	CASSESSGTYNEQFF	TRBD2	TRBV2	TRBJ2-1	.
TGTGCCAGCAGCTTAGCCCAAAAGGAGACCCAGTACTTC	CASSLAQKETQYF	.	TRBV7-2	TRBJ2-5	many
TGTGCCAGCAGGGGGTGGGACACTGAAGCTTTCTTT	CASRGWDTEAFF	.	TRBV6-2/TRBV6-3	TRBJ1-1	.
TGTGCCAGCAAACAGGGACTAGCATTGGATGAGCAGTTCTTC	CASKQGLALDEQFF	TRBD2	TRBV27	TRBJ2-1	few
TGTGCCAGCAGCTTAGGCGGACAGGGGGGCGAAAAACTGTTTTTT	CASSLGGQGGEKLFF	TRBD1	TRBV13	TRBJ1-4	many
TGTGCCAGCAGGGGCACCGACAGAGATACGCAGTATTTT	CASRGTDRDTQYF	.	TRBV2	TRBJ2-3	many
TGTGCCAGCAGGGACGATCGGACAGATACGCAGTATTTT	CASRDDRTDTQYF	.	TRBV2	TRBJ2-3	many
TGCGCCAGCAGCCCGGCGGGAATAGGAGCAGATACGCAGTATTTT	CASSPAGIGADTQYF	.	TRBV5-1	TRBJ2-3	many
TGTGCCACCAGTGATTCCCGGACTAGCGAAGAGACCCAGTACTTC	CATSDSRTSEETQYF	TRBD2	TRBV24-1	TRBJ2-5	many
TGTGCCAGCAGTTCCCGGACAGGGAGCGCAGATACGCAGTATTTT	CASSSRTGSADTQYF	TRBD1	TRBV6-2/TRBV6-3	TRBJ2-3	many
TGTGCCATCAGTGAGAAGATTTCGGGAAACGAGCAGTACTTC	CAISEKISGNEQYF	.	TRBV10-3	TRBJ2-7	many
TGCGCCAGCAGGACCCTCGGGAGACTCAACACTGAAGCTTTCTTT	CASRTLGRLNTEAFF	.	TRBV4-1	TRBJ1-1	.
TGTATGGCGGGCAGCTCCTACAATGAGCAGTTCTTC	CMAGSSYNEQFF	.	TRBV28	TRBJ2-1	many
TGCGCCAGCAGCCAAGGCCCCGGGGCTGACAATGAGCAGTTCTTC	CASSQGPGADNEQFF	.	TRBV4-1	TRBJ2-1	.
TGCAGTGCTAGAGATTCGAAAGGGAGGGTCTCCTACGAGCAGTACTTC	CSARDSKGRVSYEQYF	TRBD2	TRBV20-1	TRBJ2-7	few
TGCAGTGCTATCGCCGGGGGCCGTCGGGACTCCTACCGGGGCGAGACCCAGTACTTC	CSAIAGGRRDSYRGETQYF	.	TRBV20-1	TRBJ2-5	many
TGTGCCAGCAGTTATGATTGGGTCGGGGATGACGGCTACACCTTC	CASSYDWVGDDGYTF	.	TRBV6-5	TRBJ1-2	few
TGTGCCAGCAGCTTGGAGGCAGGGGGCCCTCGCTCCGATTCACCCCTCCACTTT	CASSLEAGGPRSDSPLHF	TRBD1	TRBV7-6	TRBJ1-6	many
TGTGCCAGCGCGCCCACGGGCTACGAGACCCAGTACTTC	CASAPTGYETQYF	.	TRBV19	TRBJ2-5	many
TGCGCCAGCAGCGTGACAGGACTAGCGGGAAACAATGAGCAGTTCTTC	CASSVTGLAGNNEQFF	TRBD2	TRBV5-1	TRBJ2-1	.
TGTGCCAGCAGCTTAGTTCCTAGCGTGAACAATGAGCAGTTCTTC	CASSLVPSVNNEQFF	.	TRBV7-2	TRBJ2-1	many
TGTGCCAGCAGCCCAAACGACAGGCAGCCCCAGCATTTT	CASSPNDRQPQHF	.	TRBV3-1	TRBJ1-5	many
TGTGCCAGCAGCAAGACAGACACCGGGGAGCTGTTTTTT	CASSKTDTGELFF	.	TRBV11-3	TRBJ2-2	many
TGCAGCGTTGATCTAGTAGGCAGATCCTACAATGAGCAGTTCTTC	CSVDLVGRSYNEQFF	.	TRBV29-1	TRBJ2-1	.
TGTGCCAGCAGCCCTCGACAGGGGTGGGAAGAGACCCAGTACTTC	CASSPRQGWEETQYF	TRBD1	TRBV11-2	TRBJ2-5	.
TGTGCCATCAGTGAGGGGTTTAATGGGGGACAGGGGTCGGAGCAGTTCTTC	CAISEGFNGGQGSEQFF	TRBD1	TRBV10-3	TRBJ2-1	few
TGTGCCTGGACCCGAAAGCCGGGGGCCTACGAGCAGTACTTC	CAWTRKPGAYEQYF	.	TRBV30	TRBJ2-7	once
TGTGCCACCAGCAGAGGGTTAGACAGGACGAATGAAAAACTGTTTTTT	CATSRGLDRTNEKLFF	.	TRBV15	TRBJ1-4	.
TGTGCTAGTGGTTTGGTACGGGGACAGTCGGAGTTTAGGTCACCCCTCCACTTT	CASGLVRGQSEFRSPLHF	TRBD1	TRBV12-5	TRBJ1-6	.
TGTGCCAGCAGGTATAGCGGGGAAGAGCAGTTCTTC	CASRYSGEEQFF	TRBD2	TRBV12-3/TRBV12-4	TRBJ2-1	many
TGTGCCAGCAGTGATCAACAGGGGGCGTCCAATCAGCCCCAGCATTTT	CASSDQQGASNQPQHF	TRBD1	TRBV2	TRBJ1-5	many
TGCGCCAGCAGCTTGGGGCAGGGGGCTGGAAACACCATGTATTTT	CASSLGQGAGNTMYF	TRBD1	TRBV5-1	TRBJ1-3	once
TGTGCCACCAGCAGAGAGGCAACGGAGAAATACGAGCAGTACTTC	CATSREATEKYEQYF	.	TRBV15	TRBJ2-7	few
TGTGCCAGCAGTTACCGATGGACTAGCGGGAGGAAACTAGGGTCCTACAATGAGCAGTTCTTC	CASSYRWTSGRKLGSYNEQFF	TRBD2	TRBV6-2/TRBV6-3	TRBJ2-1	.
TGTGCCACCAGCGGACAGGGGTGGGCCGGGGAGCTGTTTTTT	CATSGQGWAGELFF	TRBD1	TRBV15	TRBJ2-2	many
TGTGCCAGCAGTGGGCTAGTCTCCGGTGAGCAGTTCTTC	CASSGLVSGEQFF	.	TRBV25-1	TRBJ2-1	.
TGTGCCAGCACCCCGATACGGGGTTTGGACACTGAAGCTTTCTTT	CASTPIRGLDTEAFF	.	TRBV7-9	TRBJ1-1	many
TGCAGTGCTAGAGGGAGGGCTACCCATAGCTCCTACAATGAGCAGTTCTTC	CSARGRATHSSYNEQFF	.	TRBV20-1	TRBJ2-1	many
TGTGCCAGTAGTATAACCGGGAGCCAAGAGACCCAGTACTTC	CASSITGSQETQYF	.	TRBV19	TRBJ2-5	few
TGTGCCAGCAGGCGGACAGGCAGATACGAGCAGTACTTC	CASRRTGRYEQYF	TRBD1	TRBV2	TRBJ2-7	many
TGTGCCAGCAGCGGCCCGGCGGCAGTTTTCTACGAGCAGTACTTC	CASSGPAAVFYEQYF	.	TRBV28	TRBJ2-7	.
TGTGCCAGCAGTTCCCCGGACAGGGGTTTCACTGAAGCTTTCTTT	CASSSPDRGFTEAFF	TRBD1	TRBV6-2/TRBV6-3	TRBJ1-1	many
TGTGCCAGCAGCCAAGATGTCAGCTCCTACAATGAGCAGTTCTTC	CASSQDVSSYNEQFF	.	TRBV4-2	TRBJ2-1	.
TGTGCCAGCAGCTTAGGGACAGGGGTAGGGAATGAGCAGTTCTTC	CASSLGTGVGNEQFF	TRBD1	TRBV11-2	TRBJ2-1	many
TGTGCCAGCAGCTTAGAGTCCAGGCCGCCCCTCCACTTT	CASSLESRPPLHF	.	TRBV11-2	TRBJ1-6	few
TGTGCCAGCAGTTCCCCCCCGGGGGTCGGCTACCAAGAGACCCAGTACTTC	CASSSPPGVGYQETQYF	.	TRBV28	TRBJ2-5	many
TGTGCCAGCACTTGGTCAGCGGGGGGTACTTCACCCCTCCACTTT	CASTWSAGGTSPLHF	.	TRBV2	TRBJ1-6	.
TGTGCCAGCAGTCCTGGGGGACAGGGGAGCAAGCAGTACTTC	CASSPGGQGSKQYF	TRBD1	TRBV28	TRBJ2-7	many
TGCGCCAGCAGTGAGAAGGGGTTCTCCTACGAGCAGTACTTC	CASSEKGFSYEQYF	.	TRBV10-2	TRBJ2-7	many